Listed here are 27 T cell receptor beta chains from one sample, sequenced in a study of cytomegalovirus exposure and HLA in healthy donors. PCR involved 60 Vbeta and 13 Jbeta primers. Clones were sequenced by immunoSEQ multiplex PCR, and TCRdb holds only the in-frame ones, with some missing. The sample contains roughly 60,000 clones, about 72% of which appear only once. Sequenced sample: PBMCs. All receptors come from a woman between 40 and 50 years old in good health and CMV-seropositive.

The genes are TRBV7-9 and TRBJ1-2; TRBD1 agrees at 8 bases. After removal of 6 bases from V and 4 bases from J, the junction contained 13 bases not matched to a gene. Germline-derived CDR1 and CDR2 are SEHNR and FQNEAQ (reference sequence). CDR3 length: 16 amino acids. The CDR3 sequence: CASSSTGALLFYGYTF. The CDR3 DNA is TGTGCCAGCAGTTCGACAGGGGCCCTCCTATTCTATGGCTACACCTTC.

The rearrangement uses TRBV9 and TRBJ1-1; D might be TRBD1 (5 bases). V was pared by 2 bases and J by 1 base, with 12 bases between. The germline CDR1 and CDR2 sequences are SGDLS and YYNGEE. The CDR3 covers 15 residues. This CDR3 is CASSVSGLGNTEAFF. The CDR3 DNA reads as TGTGCCAGCAGCGTTTCAGGGTTGGGGAACACTGAAGCTTTCTTT.

CDR3 bases: TGTGCCTGGAGTGAAGGACCAGGGGATGGCTACACCTTC. Amino acid sequence: CAWSEGPGDGYTF. The chain combines TRBV30 with TRBJ1-2; tentative D call: TRBD1 (6 bases). Trimming removed 1 base from V and 6 bases from J, with 12 bases in between. The CDR3 runs 13 residues. Germline CDR1 is GTSNPN and CDR2 is SVGIG (reference sequence).

The V call is TRBV7-2, the J call TRBJ2-1, with 7 bases matching TRBD1. V shed 5 bases and J 0 bases; nucleotides not matched to a gene: 10. This CDR3 comprises 17 residues. Germline CDR1 SGHTA, CDR2 FQGNSA. The CDR3 spells CASSHYRGLSSYNEQFF. CDR3 DNA sequence: TGTGCCAGCAGCCATTACAGGGGCCTTAGCTCCTACAATGAGCAGTTCTTC.

The CDR3 sequence: CASSYGPGGYEQYF. DNA of the CDR3: TGTGCCAGCAGTTACGGGCCAGGGGGCTACGAGCAGTACTTC. J is TRBJ2-7 and V is TRBV6-5; 7 bases are a match to TRBD1. CDR1 and CDR2 from the germline V gene are MNHEY and SVGAGI. With 2 bases clipped from V and 3 bases from J, the junction kept 4 bases outside the gene matches. The CDR3 sequence is 14 residues long.

The J gene is TRBJ2-6, the V gene TRBV30, with 8 positions matching TRBD2. Looked up from germline, CDR1 is GTSNPN and CDR2 is SVGIG (reference sequence). The CDR3 contains 16 residues. The V gene end was trimmed by 2 bases and the J gene end by 2 bases; junction bases not matched to a gene: 5. This CDR3 is CAWSRGGGAGANVLTF. For the CDR3, the DNA is TGTGCCTGGAGTCGGGGGGGAGGGGCTGGGGCCAACGTCCTGACTTTC. Combining the CDR3 with reference TRBV30 and TRBJ2-6 gives the whole variable domain SQTIHQWPATLVQPVGSPLSLECTVEGTSNPNLYWYRQAAGRGLQLLFYSVGIGQISSEVPQNLSASRPQDRQFILSSKKLLLSDSGFYLCAWSRGGGAGANVLTFGAGSRLTVL.

This chain links TRBV4-1 with TRBJ2-1; D not certain. This CDR3 region has 12 residues. V was pared by 4 bases and J by 8 bases, with 9 bases between. Germline V CDR1 and CDR2: MGHRA, YSYEKL. CDR3 region: CASSPGLDEQFF. The CDR3, as DNA: TGCGCCAGCAGCCCCGGTTTAGATGAGCAGTTCTTC.

This clone appeared a few times. V and J are TRBV7-3 and TRBJ2-1; D might be TRBD1 (6 bases). The CDR3 contains 14 residues. Germline assignment: CDR1 SGHTA and CDR2 FQGTGA. Trimming stripped 5 bases from V and 5 bases from J, with 13 bases between. The CDR3 DNA is TGTGCCAGCAGCCCGTCAGGACAGAACAATGAGCAGTTCTTC. Translated, it gives CASSPSGQNNEQFF.

The gene calls are TRBV6-1 and TRBJ1-2; 7 nucleotides line up with TRBD1. Germline CDR1 is MNHNS and CDR2 is SASEGT. The CDR3 runs 12 residues. The junction had 6 bases not matched to a gene; V was cut back by 4 bases and J by 10 bases. CDR3 protein: CASSAPGQLYTF. In nucleotides, the CDR3 is TGTGCCAGCAGTGCCCCGGGACAGCTCTACACCTTC.

This clone has more than one count but fewer than ten. This rearrangement joins TRBV2 to TRBJ2-7; 7 nucleotides agree with TRBD1. Germline V gene lookup returns CDR1 SNHLY and CDR2 FYNNEI. The CDR3 extends over 13 amino acids. Germline trimming cut 6 bases from V and 5 bases from J; bases unmatched to any gene: 7. The CDR3 is CASRRQGVHEQYF. As DNA, the CDR3 is TGTGCCAGCAGAAGGCAGGGGGTTCACGAGCAGTACTTC. Full variable domain (missing parts from reference TRBV2 and TRBJ2-7): EPEVTQTPSHQVTQMGQEVILRCVPISNHLYFYWYRQILGQKVEFLVSFYNNEISEKSEIFDDQFSVERPDGSNFTLKIRSTKLEDSAMYFCASRRQGVHEQYFGPGTRLTVT.

This clone was observed a single time. The CDR3 reads CASGYTLEGPTRANTEAFF. CDR3 bases: TGTGCTAGTGGCTACACCCTCGAAGGACCTACTAGGGCGAACACTGAAGCTTTCTTT. The V gene is TRBV12-5, the J gene TRBJ1-1; no clear D gene. CDR1 and CDR2 from the germline V gene are LGHNT and FRNRAP. CDR3 length equals 19 residues. V lost 6 bases to trimming and J lost 1 base, with 27 bases between them.

The chain uses TRBV25-1 and TRBJ1-1; the D is unclear. With 3 bases removed from V and 4 bases from J, the gap between germline ends came to 18 bases. The CDR3 extends over 16 amino acids. Germline CDR1 and CDR2: MGHDK and SYGVNS. The CDR3 loop reads CASSEGAEGFRTEAFF. CDR3 DNA: TGTGCCAGCAGTGAGGGAGCTGAGGGTTTTCGCACTGAAGCTTTCTTT.

The chain combines TRBV5-1 with TRBJ2-7; TRBD2 might be the D (5 bases). The CDR3 spans 15 residues. The V gene's germline CDR1 is SGHRS and CDR2 YFSETQ. The V end lost 6 bases, the J end lost 2 bases, and 18 bases lay between the germline ends. The CDR3 sequence: CASTELAAGAYEQYF. CDR3 in DNA: TGCGCCAGCACCGAGTTGGCGGCCGGGGCCTACGAGCAGTACTTC.

V is TRBV5-1 and J is TRBJ1-1; 8 bases are a match to TRBD1. V gave up 4 bases and J gave up 5 bases; unmatched junction bases: 7. This CDR3 is built from 14 residues. Looked up from germline, CDR1 is SGHRS and CDR2 is YFSETQ. The CDR3 bases are TGCGCCAGCAGCCCAGGGGGCTCTCGGACTGAAGCTTTCTTT. Translation: CASSPGGSRTEAFF.

The chain joins TRBV28 to TRBJ1-1, with 7 bases lining up with TRBD1. Looked up from germline, CDR1 is MDHEN and CDR2 is SYDVKM. The CDR3 spans 15 residues. V gave up 6 bases and J gave up 0 bases; unmatched junction bases: 7. The CDR3 coding sequence is TGTGCCAGCAGGGATTCTACAGGGGTGAACACTGAAGCTTTCTTT. It is translated as CASRDSTGVNTEAFF.

This clone has a single count. In DNA form, the CDR3 reads TGTGCCAGCAGCTTAGGGTCCGGCGCGGGGGCCAAAAACATTCAGTACTTC. Protein product: CASSLGSGAGAKNIQYF. The chain links TRBV11-3 to TRBJ2-4; D possibly corresponds to TRBD2 (6 bases). Germline CDR1 SGHNT, CDR2 YENEEA. The CDR3 runs to 17 residues. The V end was cut by 1 base, the J end by 1 base, with 14 bases between. Filled out from reference TRBV11-3 and TRBJ2-4, the complete variable domain reads EAGVVQSPRYKIIEKKQPVAFWCNPISGHNTLYWYLQNLGQGPELLIRYENEEAVDDSQLPKDRFSAERLKGVDSTLKIQPAELGDSAVYLCASSLGSGAGAKNIQYFGAGTRLSVL.

CDR3 in amino acids: CASREGAVTDTQYF. CDR3 sequence (DNA): TGTGCCAGTCGAGAGGGGGCAGTCACAGATACGCAGTATTTT. The chain has TRBV11-2 and TRBJ2-3; 7 positions agree with TRBD1. The germline CDR1 and CDR2 sequences are SGHAT and FQNNGV. V shed 9 bases, J shed 2 bases, and the junction held 8 bases outside the gene matches. The CDR3 extends over 14 amino acids.

The V call is TRBV5-6, the J call TRBJ1-2; D is unresolved. Germline V gene data show CDR1 as SGHDT and CDR2 as YYEEEE. This CDR3 has 14 residues. Trimming cost V 2 bases and J 2 bases, with 10 bases left between them. CDR3 region: CASSFGRRNYGYTF. The CDR3 DNA is TGTGCCAGCAGCTTCGGTAGAAGAAACTATGGCTACACCTTC.

This chain joins TRBV6-5 and TRBJ2-5; D is possibly TRBD2 (6 bases). The CDR3 sequence is 15 residues long. Germline CDR1 is MNHEY and CDR2 is SVGAGI. Trimming cost V 5 bases and J 11 bases, with 24 bases left between them. Written as DNA, the CDR3 is TGTGCCAGCAGTCCCCTGGGAGTAAGGGGAGGAGAGCAGTACTTC. It is translated as CASSPLGVRGGEQYF.

The chain joins TRBV4-3 to TRBJ1-6; 9 bases align to TRBD1. CDR1 LGHNA and CDR2 YSLEER come from the germline V gene. Trimming removed 3 bases from V and 4 bases from J; junction bases left unmatched: 7. The CDR3 is 17 amino acids. CDR3 loop: CASSQEQGALYNSPLHF. CDR3 in DNA: TGCGCCAGCAGCCAGGAACAGGGGGCTTTGTATAATTCACCCCTCCACTTT.

V usage is TRBV7-9 and J usage is TRBJ1-1; D unclear. The CDR3 runs to 13 residues. Germline V gene lookup returns CDR1 SEHNR and CDR2 FQNEAQ (reference sequence). Trimming took off 1 base at V and 3 bases at J, with 6 bases between the two ends. CDR3 DNA: TGTGCCAGCAGCTTAGACGCGGACACTGAAGCTTTCTTT. Protein product: CASSLDADTEAFF.

The J gene is TRBJ1-3, the V gene TRBV4-2; possibly TRBD1 for D (5 bases). The CDR3 consists of 20 residues. V gave up 0 bases and J gave up 4 bases, with 25 bases separating them. Germline V lookup: CDR1 LGHNA, CDR2 YNFKEQ. The DNA for the CDR3 is TGTGCCAGCAGCCAAGATACCCGACGGGGGTTCGGAGAAAAGGGAAACACCATATATTTT. Translated: CASSQDTRRGFGEKGNTIYF.

In this sample, this clone turned up a few times. This chain joins TRBV18 and TRBJ2-3; D may be TRBD1 (6 bases). CDR3 length: 15 residues. The V end lost 2 bases, the J end lost 4 bases, and 13 bases lay between the germline ends. CDR1 KGHSH and CDR2 LQKENI come from the germline V gene. CDR3 region: CASSPEGTPADTQYF. The CDR3 nucleotides read TGTGCCAGCTCACCAGAGGGGACACCGGCAGATACGCAGTATTTT. The full variable domain, with the rest looked up from reference TRBV18 and TRBJ2-3, is NAGVMQNPRHLVRRRGQEARLRCSPMKGHSHVYWYRQLPEEGLKFMVYLQKENIIDESGMPKERFSAEFPKEGPSILRIQQVVRGDSAAYFCASSPEGTPADTQYFGPGTRLTVL.

This rearrangement joins TRBV7-3 to TRBJ2-1; TRBD2 matches 8 bases. The CDR3 spans 16 residues. J gave up 10 bases and V 2 bases, and 13 bases lay outside the gene matches. In germline, CDR1 is SGHTA, CDR2 FQGTGA. In DNA, the CDR3 is TGTGCCAGCAGCTTATTGGACACTAGCGGCCACGCAGAGCAGTTCTTC. The encoded protein is CASSLLDTSGHAEQFF. Supplemented by reference TRBV7-3 and TRBJ2-1, the full variable domain reads GAGVSQTPSNKVTEKGKYVELRCDPISGHTALYWYRQSLGQGPEFLIYFQGTGAADDSGLPNDRFFAVRPEGSVSTLKIQRTERGDSAVYLCASSLLDTSGHAEQFFGPGTRLTVL.

This chain uses TRBV7-6 with TRBJ2-5, with TRBD1 matching over 7 bases. The J call may not be correct, given that the DNA end is closer to TRBJ2-7. Germline values: CDR1 SGHVS, CDR2 FNYEAQ. CDR3 length: 17 residues. The CDR3 sequence: CASSLGTSQGSSYEQYF. DNA for the CDR3: TGTGCCAGCAGCTTGGGGACCTCACAGGGGAGCTCCTACGAGCAGTACTTC.

The chain links TRBV6-5 to TRBJ2-7, with 7 bases lining up with TRBD1. Losses at the gene ends were 2 bases for V and 5 bases for J; bases not matched to a gene: 9. Germline CDR1 MNHEY, CDR2 SVGAGI. CDR3 length: 15 residues. The CDR3 DNA is TGTGCCAGCAGTTACCGAGGACAGGAATCGGACGAGCAGTACTTC. Translated: CASSYRGQESDEQYF.

This chain joins TRBV18 and TRBJ1-1; 11 bases agree with TRBD1. CDR3 size: 16 residues. Per germline, CDR1 KGHSH and CDR2 LQKENI. The V segment lost 4 bases and the J segment 0 bases; nucleotides outside the gene matches: 4. DNA of the CDR3: TGTGCCAGCTCACAGGGACAGGGGGGGGTGAACACTGAAGCTTTCTTT. Translated: CASSQGQGGVNTEAFF.